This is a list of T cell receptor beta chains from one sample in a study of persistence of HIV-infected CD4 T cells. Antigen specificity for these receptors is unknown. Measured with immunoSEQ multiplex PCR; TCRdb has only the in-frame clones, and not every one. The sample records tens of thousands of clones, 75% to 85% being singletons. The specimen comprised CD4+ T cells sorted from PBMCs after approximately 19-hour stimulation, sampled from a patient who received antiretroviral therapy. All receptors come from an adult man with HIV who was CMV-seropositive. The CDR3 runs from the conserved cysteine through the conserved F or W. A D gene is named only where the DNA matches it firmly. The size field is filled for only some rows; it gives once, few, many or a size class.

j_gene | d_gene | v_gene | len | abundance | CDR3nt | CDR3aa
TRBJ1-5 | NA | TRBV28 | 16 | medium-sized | TGTGCCAGCAGTTTAGATTCGGTTAGCTACAATCAGCCCCAGCATTTT | CASSLDSVSYNQPQHF
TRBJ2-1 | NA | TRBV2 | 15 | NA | TGTGCCAGCAGTGGACAGGAAAGCTCCTACAATGAGCAGTTCTTC | CASSGQESSYNEQFF
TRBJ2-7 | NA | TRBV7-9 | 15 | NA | TGTGCCAGCAGCTTTGACACGCTTCTGTCCTACGAGCAGTACTTC | CASSFDTLLSYEQYF
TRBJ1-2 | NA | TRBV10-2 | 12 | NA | TGCGCCAGCAGTGCGGAAGGGTTTGGCTACACCTTC | CASSAEGFGYTF
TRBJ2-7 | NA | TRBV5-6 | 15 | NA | TGTGCCAGCAGCCTTAGACAGGTCCAAACCTACGAGCAGTACTTC | CASSLRQVQTYEQYF
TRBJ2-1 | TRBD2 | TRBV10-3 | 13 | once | TGTGCCACAGGACTAGCGGGAGCCAATGAGCAGTTCTTC | CATGLAGANEQFF
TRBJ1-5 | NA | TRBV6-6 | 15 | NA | TGTGCCAGCAGCCTAACAGGAATTAGCAATCAGCCCCAGCATTTT | CASSLTGISNQPQHF
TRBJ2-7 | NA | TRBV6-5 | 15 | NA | TGTGCCAGCAGTTACTCGAGGGACGGGACCTACGAGCAGTACTTC | CASSYSRDGTYEQYF
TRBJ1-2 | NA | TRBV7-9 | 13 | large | TGTGCCAGCAGCTTGTACACAGGGTACGGCTACACCTTC | CASSLYTGYGYTF
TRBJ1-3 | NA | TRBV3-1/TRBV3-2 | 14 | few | TGTGCCAGCAGCGAGACTAGAGATGTGAACACCATATATTTT | CASSETRDVNTIYF
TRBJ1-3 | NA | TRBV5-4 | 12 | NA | TGTGCCAGCAGCCGTGGGGGAAACACCATATATTTT | CASSRGGNTIYF
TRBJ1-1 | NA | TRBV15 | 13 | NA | TGTGCCACCGCTAGTGGACAGAACACTGAAGCTTTCTTT | CATASGQNTEAFF
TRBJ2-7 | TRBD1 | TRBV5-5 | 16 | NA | TGTGCCAGCAGCTCCCACTTCACAGGGGCTACCTACGAGCAGTACTTC | CASSSHFTGATYEQYF
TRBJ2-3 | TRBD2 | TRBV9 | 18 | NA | TGTGCCAGCAGCGTAGTTAGTAGCGGCAGCGGGGGCACAGATACGCAGTATTTT | CASSVVSSGSGGTDTQYF
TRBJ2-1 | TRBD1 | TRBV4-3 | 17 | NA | TGCGCCAGCAGCCAAGACCAGGGGGCAAGCTCCTACAATGAGCAGTTCTTC | CASSQDQGASSYNEQFF
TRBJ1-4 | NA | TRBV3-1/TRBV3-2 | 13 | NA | TGTGCCAGCAGCCAAGTTTCAACTAGCAAACTGTTTTTT | CASSQVSTSKLFF
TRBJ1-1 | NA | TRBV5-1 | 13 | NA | TGCGCCAGCAGCTTGCGACAAGAAGATGAAGCTTTCTTT | CASSLRQEDEAFF
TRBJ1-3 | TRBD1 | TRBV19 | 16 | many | TGTGCCAGTAGTCTCTCTTACAGGGGCGCGGGAAACACCATATATTTT | CASSLSYRGAGNTIYF
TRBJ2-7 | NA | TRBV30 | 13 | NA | TGTGCCTGGAGTCTGTGGAGGGGTTACGAGCAGTACTTC | CAWSLWRGYEQYF
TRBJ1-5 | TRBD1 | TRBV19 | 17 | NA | TGTGCCACCAAAGAGCCTACAGGGGGCTTTGGGAATCAGCCCCAGCATTTT | CATKEPTGGFGNQPQHF
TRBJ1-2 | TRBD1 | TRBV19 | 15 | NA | TGTGCCAGTACTCACATGGACAGGTCTTTCTATGGCTACACCTTC | CASTHMDRSFYGYTF
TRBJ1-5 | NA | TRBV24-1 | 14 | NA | TGTGCCACCAGTGATCCCAGTAGCAATCAGCCCCAGCATTTT | CATSDPSSNQPQHF
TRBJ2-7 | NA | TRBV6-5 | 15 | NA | TGTGCCAGCAGTTACTCTCTCTTCTGGGACACTCAAATTTACTTC | CASSYSLFWDTQIYF
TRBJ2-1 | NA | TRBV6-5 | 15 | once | TGTGCCAGCAGTTTAGCCCCCCGGGGCAACAATGAGCAGTTCTTC | CASSLAPRGNNEQFF
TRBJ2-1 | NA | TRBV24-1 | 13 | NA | TGTGCCACCAGTGATTCTGGGCTCGATGAGCAGTTCTTC | CATSDSGLDEQFF
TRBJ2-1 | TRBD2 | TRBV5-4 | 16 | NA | TGTGCCAGCAGCATAGGAGCGGGAGGGCCTTCCAATGAGCAGTTCTTC | CASSIGAGGPSNEQFF
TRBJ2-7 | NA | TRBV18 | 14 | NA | TGTGCCAGCTCACCGGGTGGGGGCTTCTACGAGCAGTACTTC | CASSPGGGFYEQYF
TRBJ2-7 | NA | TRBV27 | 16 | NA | TGTGCCAGCAGTTTAGAAGCTAGGGGCGCGATAAGCGAGCAGTACTTC | CASSLEARGAISEQYF
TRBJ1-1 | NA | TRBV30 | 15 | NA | TGTGCCTGGAGGGAAATAAGGGGCCGGAACACTGAAGCTTTCTTT | CAWREIRGRNTEAFF
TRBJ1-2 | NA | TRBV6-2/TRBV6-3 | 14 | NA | TGTGCCAGCAGTTCCCGTGGCTCTAACTATGGCTACACCTTC | CASSSRGSNYGYTF
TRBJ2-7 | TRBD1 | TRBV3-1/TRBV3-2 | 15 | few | TGTGCCAGCAGCCAAGGGGGACAGAAGGTTTACGAGCAGTACTTC | CASSQGGQKVYEQYF
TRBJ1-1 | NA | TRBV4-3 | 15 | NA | TGCGCCAGCAGCCCCGGCGACAGGTCGAACACTGAAGCTTTCTTT | CASSPGDRSNTEAFF
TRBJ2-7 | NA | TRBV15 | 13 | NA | TGTGCCACCAGCAGTCAGGGAAATAGCGAGCAGTACTTC | CATSSQGNSEQYF
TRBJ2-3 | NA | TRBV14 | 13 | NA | TGTGCCAGCAGCCAAATCTGGCCAAATACGCAGTATTTT | CASSQIWPNTQYF
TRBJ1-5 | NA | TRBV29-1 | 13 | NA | TGCAGCGCCGCCGCAGACCCGGATCAGCCCCAGCATTTT | CSAAADPDQPQHF
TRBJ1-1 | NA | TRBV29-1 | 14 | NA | TGCAGCGTTGTCGGTCCGGGAATGAACACTGAAGCTTTCTTT | CSVVGPGMNTEAFF
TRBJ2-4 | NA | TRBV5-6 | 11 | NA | TGTGCCAGCAGCTTCGGTAGCATTCAGTACTTC | CASSFGSIQYF
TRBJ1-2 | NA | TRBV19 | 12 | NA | TGTGCCAGTGCCCTCTCCGGGAAGGTCTACACCTTC | CASALSGKVYTF
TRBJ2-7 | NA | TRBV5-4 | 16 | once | TGTGCCAGCAGCTTGGGGGCAGCTGTTTCTTCCTACGAGCAGTACTTC | CASSLGAAVSSYEQYF
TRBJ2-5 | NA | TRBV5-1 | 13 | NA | TGCGCCAGCAGCCTACAGGGAGGAGAGACCCAGTACTTC | CASSLQGGETQYF
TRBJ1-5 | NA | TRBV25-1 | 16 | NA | TGTGCCAGCAGTGAAGGGTCCCGCTGGGGCAATCAGCCCCAGCATTTT | CASSEGSRWGNQPQHF
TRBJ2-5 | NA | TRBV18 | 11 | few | TGTGCCAGCTCACGGGCGGAGACCCAGTACTTC | CASSRAETQYF
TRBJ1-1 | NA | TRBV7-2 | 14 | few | TGTGCCAGCAGCATCGGGGAGGGGTACACTGAAGCTTTCTTT | CASSIGEGYTEAFF
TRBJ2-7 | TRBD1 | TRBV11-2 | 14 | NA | TGTGCCAGCACCGTACAGGGGGTAACCTACGAGCAGTACTTC | CASTVQGVTYEQYF
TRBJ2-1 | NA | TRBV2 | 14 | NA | TGTGCCAGCAGTGACCCAGGGGCCTACAATGAGCAGTTCTTC | CASSDPGAYNEQFF
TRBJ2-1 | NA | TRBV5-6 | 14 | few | TGTGCCTCCCGGGTGAGGGGGGTTTACAATGAGCAGTTCTTC | CASRVRGVYNEQFF
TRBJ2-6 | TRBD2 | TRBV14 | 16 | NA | TGTGCCAGCAGTCAGATCAGCGGGAATGGGGCCAACGTCCTGACTTTC | CASSQISGNGANVLTF
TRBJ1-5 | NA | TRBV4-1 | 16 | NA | TGCGCCAGCAGCCAAGATTGGGGGAGGGCTCCTCAGCCCCAGCATTTT | CASSQDWGRAPQPQHF
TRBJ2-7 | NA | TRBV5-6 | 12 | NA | TGTGCCAGCAGCTATATTGGGAGGGAGCAGTACTTC | CASSYIGREQYF
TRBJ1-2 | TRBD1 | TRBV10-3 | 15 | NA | TGTGCCATCAGTGAGGGGACAGCTCGGGGCTATGGCTACACCTTC | CAISEGTARGYGYTF
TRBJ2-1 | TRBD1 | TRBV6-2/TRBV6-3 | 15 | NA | TGTGCCAGCAGTTCGGGACAGGGACTTAGCTATGAGCAGTTCTTC | CASSSGQGLSYEQFF
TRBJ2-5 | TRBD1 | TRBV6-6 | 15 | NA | TGTGCCAGCAGTTTTGGACAGGGGATACAAGAGACCCAGTACTTC | CASSFGQGIQETQYF